One sample yielded the 11 T cell receptor beta chains listed below, sequenced in a study of cytomegalovirus exposure and HLA in healthy donors. Researchers ran the PCR with 60 Vbeta and 13 Jbeta primers. Only in-frame clones appear in the TCRdb table, and some are missing; sequencing was by immunoSEQ multiplex PCR. The sample has approximately 120,000 clones, about 71% seen once. Sample: PBMCs. Source of these receptors: a woman between 45 and 65 years old in good health and CMV-seronegative.

The chain recombines TRBV5-4 with TRBJ2-1; D uncertain. CDR1 and CDR2 from the germline V gene are SGHNT and YYREEE (reference sequence). Trimming took off 0 bases at V and 8 bases at J, with 12 bases between the two ends. The CDR3 spans 14 residues. The CDR3 DNA reads as TGTGCCAGCAGCTTGGTTACCAGCGATGATGAGCAGTTCTTC. Translating gives CASSLVTSDDEQFF.

The V and J genes are TRBV5-4 and TRBJ1-2; D is uncertain. In germline, CDR1 is SGHNT, CDR2 YYREEE (reference sequence). Trimming pared 2 bases from V and 10 bases from J, leaving 9 bases between. The CDR3 is 11 residues long. CDR3 in DNA: TGTGCCAGCAGCTTCGGGGTTGACTACACCTTC. Its protein product is CASSFGVDYTF.

V gene TRBV5-6 combines with J gene TRBJ1-2; 9 nucleotides match TRBD1. The CDR3 runs to 16 residues. The germline gives CDR1 SGHDT, CDR2 YYEEEE. With 3 bases clipped from V and 3 bases from J, the junction kept 9 bases outside the gene matches. The CDR3 sequence is CASSSLGDREDYGYTF. The CDR3 DNA reads as TGTGCCAGCAGCTCGCTTGGGGACAGGGAAGACTATGGCTACACCTTC.

The chain has TRBV21-1 and TRBJ2-7; the table gives TRBD2 as D, unverified against the DNA. TRBV21-1 is a listed pseudogene. The CDR3 loop spans 14 amino acids. The CDR3 nucleotides read TGTGCCAGCAAGGAACTAGCGGGAGGGCAGGAGCAGTACTTC. Amino acids: CASKELAGGQEQYF.

This clone occurred a few times. The chain couples TRBV11-2 to TRBJ1-5, with 9 bases aligning to TRBD1. The trim removed 5 bases at V and 4 bases at J, leaving 6 bases unmatched. Germline values: CDR1 SGHAT, CDR2 FQNNGV. CDR3 length: 15 residues. Here the CDR3 DNA reads TGTGCCAGCAGCCCGCTGGGGACAGGGAATCAGCCCCAGCATTTT. It codes for CASSPLGTGNQPQHF.

V usage is TRBV30 and J usage is TRBJ2-7, with 10 nucleotides matching TRBD1. The V and J ends lost 5 bases and 5 bases, in that order; junction bases with no gene match: 6. Germline V gene sequence: CDR1 GTSNPN, CDR2 SVGIG (reference sequence). CDR3 length: 13 residues. The CDR3 nucleotides read TGTGCCTGGGGAAGACAGGGGGCGAACGAGCAGTACTTC. It encodes CAWGRQGANEQYF.

This clone was detected only a few times. The chain links TRBV27 to TRBJ2-2, with 7 bases that match TRBD2. The CDR3 length is 14 residues. The V and J ends lost 7 bases and 3 bases, in that order; junction bases with no gene match: 5. Looked up from germline, CDR1 is MNHEY and CDR2 is SMNVEV (reference sequence). The CDR3 reads CASKSGLYTGELFF. CDR3 DNA: TGTGCCAGCAAGTCGGGACTATACACCGGGGAGCTGTTTTTT.

The V call is TRBV19, the J call TRBJ2-5, with a weak D call TRBD2 (6 bases). The V gene lost 9 bases and the J gene lost 3 bases, with 20 bases spanning the gap. CDR1 and CDR2 from the germline V gene are LNHDA and SQIVND (reference sequence). CDR3 length equals 15 residues. In DNA, the CDR3 is TGTGCCAGCGGGTCGGGGAGGCAGGGCGAAGAGACCCAGTACTTC. Encoded protein: CASGSGRQGEETQYF.

The V call is TRBV5-1, the J call TRBJ1-1, with D possibly being TRBD1 (5 bases). This CDR3 has 15 amino acids. Looked up from germline, CDR1 is SGHRS and CDR2 is YFSETQ. Deletions cut 4 bases from V and 0 bases from J, with 13 bases between. The DNA for the CDR3 is TGCGCCAGCAGCCACAGGACGGCCATGAACACTGAAGCTTTCTTT. It codes for CASSHRTAMNTEAFF.

The chain links TRBV9 to TRBJ2-7; 9 bases are shared with TRBD1. J was trimmed by 6 bases and V by 3 bases; bases with no gene match: 10. The CDR3 has 15 amino acids. The germline gives CDR1 SGDLS, CDR2 YYNGEE. Here the CDR3 reads CASSASGTGFAEQYF. CDR3 in DNA: TGTGCCAGCAGCGCGTCCGGGACAGGGTTTGCCGAGCAGTACTTC.

This clone was seen more than once but under ten times. V gene TRBV6-5 combines with J gene TRBJ2-7; tentative D call: TRBD2 (6 bases). Germline CDR1 MNHEY, CDR2 SVGAGI. The CDR3 spans 14 residues. Trimming left V 0 bases short and J 2 bases short, with 8 bases between. This CDR3 is CASSYSSGPYEQYF. In DNA form, the CDR3 reads TGTGCCAGCAGTTACTCGAGCGGGCCCTACGAGCAGTACTTC.